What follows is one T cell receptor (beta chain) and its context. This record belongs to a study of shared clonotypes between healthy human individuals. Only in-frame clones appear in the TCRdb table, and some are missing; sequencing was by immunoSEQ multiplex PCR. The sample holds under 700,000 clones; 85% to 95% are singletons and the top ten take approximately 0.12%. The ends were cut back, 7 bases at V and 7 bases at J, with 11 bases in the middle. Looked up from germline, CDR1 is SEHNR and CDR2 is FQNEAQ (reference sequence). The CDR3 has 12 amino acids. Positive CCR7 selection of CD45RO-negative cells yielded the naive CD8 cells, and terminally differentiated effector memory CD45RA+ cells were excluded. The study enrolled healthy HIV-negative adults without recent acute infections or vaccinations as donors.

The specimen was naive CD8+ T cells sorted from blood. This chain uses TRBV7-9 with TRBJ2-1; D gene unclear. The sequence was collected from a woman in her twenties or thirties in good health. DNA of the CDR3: TGTGCCAGCACCTTCGTTGGGAATGAGCAGTTCTTC. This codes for CASTFVGNEQFF.